This TCR beta chain was retrieved from a study of cytomegalovirus exposure and HLA in healthy donors. As for this clone: Its antigen is unknown.

Amplification used 60 Vbeta primers and 13 Jbeta primers. Profiled with immunoSEQ multiplex PCR; TCRdb holds only in-frame clones, not every one. The sample consists of 150,000 or so clones, about 84% of them appearing once. Study-level findings and limits: The investigators catalogued 150 to 200 TCR beta chains as cytomegalovirus-associated.

Germline V gene data show CDR1 as KGHSH and CDR2 as LQKENI. Trimming removed 5 bases from V and 7 bases from J; junction bases left unmatched: 13. CDR3 size: 16 residues. The sequenced sample consisted of PBMCs. The clonotype comes from a man aged 50 or older in good health and CMV-seropositive. The chain carries TRBV18 and TRBJ1-5; 8 nucleotides match TRBD1. The CDR3 spells CASSSIDRGVSQPQHF. CDR3 DNA: TGTGCCAGCTCATCCATCGACAGGGGTGTGAGCCAGCCCCAGCATTTT.